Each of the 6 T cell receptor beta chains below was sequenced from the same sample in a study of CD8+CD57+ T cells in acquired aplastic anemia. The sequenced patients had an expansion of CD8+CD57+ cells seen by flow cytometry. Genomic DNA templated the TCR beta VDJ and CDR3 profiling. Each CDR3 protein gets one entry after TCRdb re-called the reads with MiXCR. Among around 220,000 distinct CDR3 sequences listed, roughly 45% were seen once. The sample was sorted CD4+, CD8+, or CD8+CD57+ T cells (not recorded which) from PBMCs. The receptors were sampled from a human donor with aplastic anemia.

The CDR3 bases are TGCAACGGGGTTGGAATAGCGGGAACAGATACGCAGTATTTT. Translation: CNGVGIAGTDTQYF. The chain carries TRBV29-1 and TRBJ2-3, with TRBD2 matching over 8 bases. The germline CDR1 and CDR2 sequences are SQVTM and ANQGSEA. This CDR3 region has 14 residues.

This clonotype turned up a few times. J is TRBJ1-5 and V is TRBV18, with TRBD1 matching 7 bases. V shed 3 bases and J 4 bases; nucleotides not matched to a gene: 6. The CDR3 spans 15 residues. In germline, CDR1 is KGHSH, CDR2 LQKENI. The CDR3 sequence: CASSPTTGINQPQHF. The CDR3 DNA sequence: TGTGCCAGCTCACCCACGACAGGGATAAATCAGCCCCAGCATTTT.

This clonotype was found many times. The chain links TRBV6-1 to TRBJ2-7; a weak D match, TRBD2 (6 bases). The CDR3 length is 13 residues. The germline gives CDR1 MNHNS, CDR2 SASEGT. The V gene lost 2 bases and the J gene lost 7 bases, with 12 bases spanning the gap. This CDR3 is CASSESGVGEQYF. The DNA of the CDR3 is TGTGCCAGCAGTGAATCGGGGGTGGGGGAGCAGTACTTC.

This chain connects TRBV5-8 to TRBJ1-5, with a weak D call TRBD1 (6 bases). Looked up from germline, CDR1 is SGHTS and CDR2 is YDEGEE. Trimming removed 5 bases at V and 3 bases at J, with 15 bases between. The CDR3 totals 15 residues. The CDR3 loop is CASSLGTLLNQPQHF. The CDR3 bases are TGTGCCAGCAGTCTCGGGACACTCCTCAATCAGCCCCAGCATTTT.

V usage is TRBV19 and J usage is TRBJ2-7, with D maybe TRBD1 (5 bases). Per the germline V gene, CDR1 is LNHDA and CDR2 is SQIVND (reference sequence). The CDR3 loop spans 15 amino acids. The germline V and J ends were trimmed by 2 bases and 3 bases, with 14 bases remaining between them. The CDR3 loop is CASSITGSPYYEQYF. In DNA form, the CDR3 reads TGTGCCAGTAGTATAACAGGTTCCCCCTACTACGAGCAGTACTTC.

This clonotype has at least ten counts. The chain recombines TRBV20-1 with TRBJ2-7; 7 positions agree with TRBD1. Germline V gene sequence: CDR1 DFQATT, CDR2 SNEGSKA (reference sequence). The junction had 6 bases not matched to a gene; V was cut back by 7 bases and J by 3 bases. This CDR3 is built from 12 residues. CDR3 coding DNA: TGCAGTGGGGACAGATTAAACTACGAGCAGTACTTC. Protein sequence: CSGDRLNYEQYF.